This T cell receptor beta chain appears in the sequencing data of a study of OX40 agonist ivuxolimab in advanced cancers. Germline V gene lookup returns CDR1 MNHEY and CDR2 SMNVEV (reference sequence). The CDR3 loop spans 14 amino acids. Trimming took off 0 bases at V and 3 bases at J, with 8 bases between the two ends. Only in-frame clones appear in the TCRdb table, and some are missing; sequencing was by immunoSEQ multiplex PCR. The top ten hold about 0.8% of the sample, which has roughly 58,000 clones, approximately 86% seen once. The rearrangement uses TRBV27 and TRBJ1-1, with unresolved D. This TCR was recovered from an adult with an advanced solid tumor such as melanoma, head and neck, liver or kidney cancer. Here the sequenced sample was CD4+ or CD8+ T cells sorted from blood, taken in a trial of the OX40 agonist ivuxolimab. The CDR3 loop is CASSLSTGYTEAFF. CDR3 bases: TGTGCCAGCAGTTTATCAACCGGTTACACTGAAGCTTTCTTT.